The 7 T cell receptor beta chains listed next were all sequenced from one sample in a study of blood T cell repertoires in COVID-19 (dated by TCRdb to about 2020). The library came from the immunoSEQ multiplex PCR assay. TCRdb obtained this table from immuneACCESS and retained in-frame rearrangements with V and J assigned. These tables miss some clones; where compared with another copy, unresolved V genes account for less than half of the shortfall, and the remainder is unexplained. The sample includes 250,000 to 300,000 clones, with around 90% observed a single time. The ten largest clones capture roughly 10% of the sample. The sample was peripheral blood. The receptors were gathered from a woman in her 70s with COVID-19, enrolled during active disease.

The chain recombines TRBV21-1 with TRBJ1-4; no check of the table's D call, TRBD1, against the DNA was made. TRBV21-1 is marked as a pseudogene. This CDR3 contains 13 residues. CDR3 DNA: TGTGCCAGCAAGGGACAGAAAAATGAAAAACTGTTTTTT. Protein product: CASKGQKNEKLFF.

The chain has TRBV30 and TRBJ1-2; unclear D gene. The length of the CDR3 is 12 residues. Per the germline V gene, CDR1 is GTSNPN and CDR2 is SVGIG (reference sequence). V lost 5 bases and J 4 bases, leaving 11 bases between the germline ends. The CDR3 bases are TGTGCCTGGGGGGAATGGAGCTATGGCTACACCTTC. Its protein is CAWGEWSYGYTF.

A few counts support this clone. CDR3 protein: CASRTATEAFF. In DNA form, the CDR3 reads TGTGCCAGCAGGACAGCCACTGAAGCTTTCTTT. The chain is built from TRBV11-3 and TRBJ1-1; possibly TRBD1 for D (5 bases). The CDR3 has 11 residues. The germline V gene has CDR1 SGHNT and CDR2 YENEEA. V shed 6 bases and J shed 4 bases, with 6 bases lying between them.

J is TRBJ1-4 and V is TRBV28; no reliable D call. The CDR3 sequence is 14 residues long. Trimming cost V 6 bases and J 8 bases, with 16 bases left between them. The germline gives CDR1 MDHEN, CDR2 SYDVKM. The CDR3 DNA is TGTGCCAGCAGGCGGGAAAGGGTGCGGGAAAAACTGTTTTTT. It codes for CASRRERVREKLFF.

This chain links TRBV2 with TRBJ2-1; the match to TRBD2 covers 7 bases. Germline V lookup: CDR1 SNHLY, CDR2 FYNNEI. V lost 8 bases, J lost 8 bases, and 12 bases stayed unmatched. This CDR3 region has 14 residues. CDR3 amino acids: CASFSGEVRDEQFF. The CDR3 nucleotides are TGTGCCAGCTTCAGCGGGGAGGTACGGGATGAGCAGTTCTTC.

The gene calls are TRBV3-1 (or the pseudogene TRBV3-2) and TRBJ1-1; TRBD1 might be the D (6 bases). Germline assignment: CDR1 LGHDT and CDR2 YNNKEL (reference sequence). V shed 1 base and J shed 7 bases, with 16 bases lying between them. The CDR3 totals 15 residues. The CDR3 is CASSQGNDRSLEAFF. The CDR3 DNA follows: TGTGCCAGCAGCCAAGGGAACGACAGGTCACTTGAAGCTTTCTTT.

The chain is built from TRBV3-1 (or the pseudogene TRBV3-2) and TRBJ2-7; TRBD2 matches at 11 bases. Per the germline V gene, CDR1 is LGHDT and CDR2 is YNNKEL (reference sequence). Trimming took 4 bases from V and 7 from J; bases not matched to a gene: 9. CDR3 length: 15 amino acids. Here the CDR3 DNA reads TGTGCCAGCAGCCGTCCGGGACTAGCGGCGGGGGAGCAGTACTTC. It is translated as CASSRPGLAAGEQYF.